The 22 T cell receptor beta chains below come from one sample, sequenced in a study of blood T cell repertoires in COVID-19. The repertoire was sequenced with immunoSEQ multiplex PCR; TCRdb's copy has only in-frame clones and lacks some. Of more than 110,000 clones in the sample, approximately 78% are singletons; the top ten hold approximately 4.1%. Material: peripheral blood. These receptors came from an elderly woman with acute or convalescent COVID-19.

This chain uses TRBV27 with TRBJ2-7; 8 nucleotides agree with TRBD1. The V gene end was trimmed by 6 bases and the J gene end by 6 bases; junction bases not matched to a gene: 7. The CDR3 has 13 amino acids. CDR1 and CDR2 from the germline V gene are MNHEY and SMNVEV (reference sequence). CDR3 residues: CASSSGQGSEQYF. DNA of the CDR3: TGTGCCAGCAGCTCTGGACAGGGAAGCGAGCAGTACTTC.

V gene TRBV5-6 combines with J gene TRBJ1-1; TRBD1 might be the D (6 bases). The V end was cut by 4 bases, the J end by 4 bases, with 11 bases between. The germline CDR1 and CDR2 sequences are SGHDT and YYEEEE. The CDR3 loop spans 13 amino acids. CDR3 amino acids: CASSVQGGTEAFF. The CDR3 DNA reads as TGTGCCAGCAGCGTACAGGGTGGCACTGAAGCTTTCTTT.

The J gene is TRBJ1-2, the V gene TRBV5-6; 9 nucleotides align to TRBD1. Germline-derived CDR1 and CDR2 are SGHDT and YYEEEE. The CDR3 is 15 amino acids. V lost 3 bases to trimming and J lost 1 base; unmatched junction nucleotides: 4. CDR3 protein: CASSSGTGINYGYTF. CDR3 sequence (DNA): TGTGCCAGCAGCTCCGGGACAGGGATTAACTATGGCTACACCTTC. Full variable domain (outside the CDR3, taken from reference TRBV5-6 and TRBJ1-2): DAGVTQSPTHLIKTRGQQVTLRCSPKSGHDTVSWYQQALGQGPQFIFQYYEEEERQRGNFPDRFSGHQFPNYSSELNVNALLLGDSALYLCASSSGTGINYGYTFGSGTRLTVV.

The gene calls are TRBV5-4 and TRBJ2-1; 13 bases map to TRBD2. The CDR3 covers 18 residues. V gave up 0 bases and J gave up 7 bases; unmatched junction bases: 10. The germline V gene has CDR1 SGHNT and CDR2 YYREEE (reference sequence). CDR3 sequence: CASSLEFWGTSGNNEQFF. CDR3 coding DNA: TGTGCCAGCAGCTTGGAGTTCTGGGGGACTAGCGGGAATAATGAGCAGTTCTTC.

This chain connects TRBV19 to TRBJ2-3; D not certain. The length of the CDR3 is 14 residues. In germline, CDR1 is LNHDA, CDR2 SQIVND (reference sequence). V was cut by 3 bases and J by 2 bases, with 9 bases left in between. The CDR3 is CASSMNTVTDTQYF. The CDR3 region has the DNA TGTGCCAGTAGTATGAACACCGTCACAGATACGCAGTATTTT. Combining the CDR3 with reference TRBV19 and TRBJ2-3 gives the whole variable domain DGGITQSPKYLFRKEGQNVTLSCEQNLNHDAMYWYRQDPGQGLRLIYYSQIVNDFQKGDIAEGYSVSREKKESFPLTVTSAQKNPTAFYLCASSMNTVTDTQYFGPGTRLTVL.

The chain couples TRBV10-1 to TRBJ2-3; 16 nucleotides agree with TRBD2. Trimming cost V 10 bases and J 4 bases; bases outside gene matches: 5. The germline CDR1 and CDR2 sequences are WNHNN and SYGVQD (reference sequence). There are 15 residues in the CDR3. CDR3 region: CAITGTSGGADTQYF. The DNA of the CDR3 is TGCGCCATAACCGGGACTAGCGGGGGGGCAGATACGCAGTATTTT.

Comment on this clone: Additional DNA sequences in this sample encode the identical CDR3. The chain recombines TRBV5-1 with TRBJ2-2; 7 bases line up with TRBD1. Looked up from germline, CDR1 is SGHRS and CDR2 is YFSETQ. The CDR3 consists of 14 residues. The ends lost 4 bases at V and 2 bases at J; junction bases unmatched: 2. CDR3 nucleotides: TGCGCCAGCAGCCGGGACAGTAACACCGGGGAGCTGTTTTTT. It encodes CASSRDSNTGELFF.

This chain links TRBV7-2 with TRBJ2-7; possibly TRBD1 for D (5 bases). V lost 5 bases to trimming and J lost 3 bases, with 14 bases between them. Germline CDR1 SGHTA, CDR2 FQGNSA. The CDR3 length is 14 residues. The DNA of the CDR3 is TGTGCCAGCAGCCCGCAGGGCTCGAGCTACGAGCAGTACTTC. Translating it yields CASSPQGSSYEQYF.

V gene TRBV7-9 combines with J gene TRBJ1-2; 7 bases match TRBD1. With V trimmed by 6 bases and J by 4 bases, 8 bases remained unmatched. Per germline, CDR1 SEHNR and CDR2 FQNEAQ (reference sequence). The CDR3 is 14 residues long. CDR3 loop: CASRRQGEGYGYTF. CDR3 sequence (DNA): TGTGCCAGCAGACGACAGGGCGAGGGCTATGGCTACACCTTC.

The chain carries TRBV21-1 and TRBJ2-7; TRBD1, as called in the table, went unchecked against the DNA. TRBV21-1 is termed a pseudogene. CDR3 length: 15 residues. CDR3 nucleotides: TGTGCCAGCAACCCGGACAGGGGGGAAGCCTACGAGCAGTACTTC. Translation: CASNPDRGEAYEQYF.

V usage is TRBV28 and J usage is TRBJ1-2; no reliable D call. Germline V gene lookup returns CDR1 MDHEN and CDR2 SYDVKM. Trimming removed 5 bases from V and 5 bases from J, with 15 bases in between. The CDR3 sequence is 14 residues long. In nucleotides, the CDR3 is TGTGCCAGCAGTCTCCCCGGGAGGGAATATGGCTACACCTTC. Translating gives CASSLPGREYGYTF.

This clone was observed a single time. The J gene is TRBJ1-6, the V gene TRBV28, with 7 nucleotides matching TRBD1. The CDR3 contains 14 residues. J was trimmed by 8 bases and V by 5 bases; bases with no gene match: 6. CDR1 and CDR2 (germline): MDHEN, SYDVKM. The DNA of the CDR3 is TGTGCCAGCAGTGCCACAGGGGTCTATTCACCCCTCCACTTT. Its translation: CASSATGVYSPLHF.

The chain recombines TRBV6-5 with TRBJ2-7, with a tentative D call TRBD1 (5 bases). Per the germline V gene, CDR1 is MNHEY and CDR2 is SVGAGI. V was clipped by 6 bases and J by 8 bases, with 11 bases between them. The CDR3 has 11 residues. Written as DNA, the CDR3 is TGTGCCAGCAGAGATGGGGCACAGCAGTACTTC. Translating gives CASRDGAQQYF.

This clone has just a few counts. The V call is TRBV7-2, the J call TRBJ1-1; D perhaps matches TRBD1 (5 bases). The CDR3 has 15 amino acids. Per germline, CDR1 SGHTA and CDR2 FQGNSA. Trimming took off 2 bases at V and 5 bases at J, with 15 bases between the two ends. The CDR3 sequence is CASSLFRGALTEAFF. The DNA for the CDR3 is TGTGCCAGCAGCTTATTCCGCGGGGCGCTTACTGAAGCTTTCTTT.

CDR3: CASSRGQGTGAKEQYF. The CDR3 nucleotides are TGTGCCAGTAGTAGAGGACAGGGTACCGGGGCGAAAGAGCAGTACTTC. V and J are TRBV19 and TRBJ2-7; 8 bases line up with TRBD1. The germline V gene has CDR1 LNHDA and CDR2 SQIVND (reference sequence). The ends lost 4 bases at V and 7 bases at J; junction bases unmatched: 15. This CDR3 is built from 16 residues. Looking up the rest from reference TRBV19 and TRBJ2-7 gives the full variable domain: DGGITQSPKYLFRKEGQNVTLSCEQNLNHDAMYWYRQDPGQGLRLIYYSQIVNDFQKGDIAEGYSVSREKKESFPLTVTSAQKNPTAFYLCASSRGQGTGAKEQYFGPGTRLTVT.

V and J are TRBV16 and TRBJ1-4; D unresolved. Germline V gene sequence: CDR1 KGHSY, CDR2 FQNENV. The V and J ends lost 0 bases and 5 bases respectively, with 10 bases between them. This CDR3 comprises 15 residues. Here the CDR3 DNA reads TGTGCCAGCAGCCAATCCTCCAGAACCAATGAAAAACTGTTTTTT. Protein product: CASSQSSRTNEKLFF.

The chain carries TRBV3-1 (or the pseudogene TRBV3-2) and TRBJ2-5, with 9 bases aligning to TRBD2. J was trimmed by 1 base and V by 2 bases; bases with no gene match: 8. This CDR3 has 17 residues. Germline CDR1 and CDR2: LGHDT and YNNKEL (reference sequence). Here the CDR3 DNA reads TGTGCCAGCAGCCAATTGAGCGGGGGGATCTCCCAAGAGACCCAGTACTTC. It translates to CASSQLSGGISQETQYF.

V is TRBV5-1 and J is TRBJ1-1; 7 nucleotides align to TRBD1. The CDR3 length is 17 residues. Germline V gives CDR1 SGHRS, CDR2 YFSETQ. V lost 2 bases, J lost 5 bases, and 15 bases stayed unmatched. CDR3 region: CASSLLLQGQGGTEAFF. The CDR3 DNA is TGCGCCAGCAGCTTACTGCTACAGGGGCAGGGTGGGACTGAAGCTTTCTTT.

This clone was seen many times. This sequence joins TRBV10-3 and TRBJ2-7; TRBD1 matches 9 bases. V lost 3 bases to trimming and J lost 4 bases; unmatched junction nucleotides: 10. The CDR3 is made up of 16 amino acids. Per germline, CDR1 ENHRY and CDR2 SYGVKD. CDR3 DNA sequence: TGTGCCATCAGTGATTTACGGGACAGGGTAGGGTACGAGCAGTACTTC. Its protein product is CAISDLRDRVGYEQYF.

V is TRBV27 and J is TRBJ1-2; a possible D gene is TRBD1 (6 bases). The CDR3 is 16 amino acids. CDR1 is MNHEY, CDR2 SMNVEV, per germline (reference sequence). With 5 bases removed from V and 0 bases from J, the gap between germline ends came to 16 bases. Here the CDR3 reads CASSQRQGKANYGYTF. The CDR3 region has the DNA TGTGCCAGCAGTCAACGGCAGGGGAAGGCTAACTATGGCTACACCTTC.

This chain links TRBV21-1 with TRBJ2-7; TRBD1, the D gene given by the table, was not confirmed from the DNA. TRBV21-1 is a documented pseudogene. CDR3 size: 14 residues. CDR3 amino acids: CAIEGQGPFIQQYF. In DNA form, the CDR3 reads TGTGCCATCGAGGGACAGGGACCCTTTATACAGCAGTACTTC.

V and J are TRBV19 and TRBJ1-4; 7 nucleotides line up with TRBD1. Germline assignment: CDR1 LNHDA and CDR2 SQIVND (reference sequence). V lost 9 bases and J lost 6; bases outside the gene matches: 10. The CDR3 is 14 residues long. The CDR3 coding sequence is TGTGCCAGCAGAGACAGGGCGAGGTATGAAAAACTGTTTTTT. This gives the protein CASRDRARYEKLFF.